A selection of T cell receptor beta chains follows, all from one sample in a study of blood T cell repertoires in COVID-19. Sequencing was performed with immunoSEQ multiplex PCR; in TCRdb, only in-frame clones are kept and a portion is missing. The sample has roughly 100,000 clones; roughly four fifths are singletons. The specimen sequenced was peripheral blood. The receptors shown here come from an elderly man with COVID-19, enrolled during active disease. The CDR3 runs from the conserved cysteine through the conserved F or W. D genes are given only for firm matches. Part of the rows lack a size; the others show once, few, many or a class for expanded clones.

cdr3_aa: CASSPSTGKRAEAFF
cdr3_nt: TGTGCCAGCAGCCCGTCGACAGGAAAGAGGGCTGAAGCTTTCTTT
v_call: TRBV3-1/TRBV3-2
j_call: TRBJ1-1
d_call: -
clone_size: -

cdr3_aa: CASRFSGEAGGPYEQYF
cdr3_nt: TGTGCCAGTAGATTTAGCGGGGAGGCAGGGGGACCCTACGAGCAGTACTTC
v_call: TRBV19
j_call: TRBJ2-7
d_call: -
clone_size: few

cdr3_aa: CASSIPGSLNTEAFF
cdr3_nt: TGTGCCAGCAGTATCCCGGGGAGCTTGAACACTGAAGCTTTCTTT
v_call: TRBV28
j_call: TRBJ1-1
d_call: -
clone_size: -

cdr3_aa: CASSLNPGNTEAFF
cdr3_nt: TGTGCCAGCAGCTTAAACCCCGGTAACACTGAAGCTTTCTTT
v_call: TRBV7-3
j_call: TRBJ1-1
d_call: -
clone_size: -

cdr3_aa: CASSPTSGAGNEQFF
cdr3_nt: TGCGCCAGCAGCCCGACTAGCGGGGCTGGAAATGAGCAGTTCTTC
v_call: TRBV4-3
j_call: TRBJ2-1
d_call: TRBD2
clone_size: -

cdr3_aa: CASSIHLGLAGRSMSEQFF
cdr3_nt: TGTGCCAGTAGTATACACCTAGGACTAGCGGGAAGAAGTATGAGTGAGCAGTTCTTC
v_call: TRBV19
j_call: TRBJ2-1
d_call: TRBD2
clone_size: -

cdr3_aa: CASSLDREYEQYF
cdr3_nt: TGTGCCAGTAGTCTAGACAGGGAATACGAGCAGTACTTC
v_call: TRBV19
j_call: TRBJ2-7
d_call: TRBD1
clone_size: -

cdr3_aa: CASSRTGGQPQHF
cdr3_nt: TGTGCCAGCAGCCGGACGGGGGGTCAGCCCCAGCATTTT
v_call: TRBV5-6
j_call: TRBJ1-5
d_call: -
clone_size: -

cdr3_aa: CASSYGQGTDTQYF
cdr3_nt: TGTGCCAGCAGTTACGGGCAAGGCACAGATACGCAGTATTTT
v_call: TRBV6-6
j_call: TRBJ2-3
d_call: -
clone_size: -

cdr3_aa: CATSAGQGGSYEQYF
cdr3_nt: TGTGCCACCAGTGCCGGACAGGGGGGGTCCTACGAGCAGTACTTC
v_call: TRBV24-1
j_call: TRBJ2-7
d_call: TRBD1
clone_size: -

cdr3_aa: CASSQEGVKAFF
cdr3_nt: TGTGCCAGCAGCCAAGAGGGAGTGAAAGCTTTCTTT
v_call: TRBV14
j_call: TRBJ1-1
d_call: -
clone_size: -

cdr3_aa: CASSIGGWGGQETQYF
cdr3_nt: TGTGCCAGTAGTATAGGTGGGTGGGGAGGGCAAGAGACCCAGTACTTC
v_call: TRBV19
j_call: TRBJ2-5
d_call: TRBD2
clone_size: -

cdr3_aa: CASSLTGVNYGYTF
cdr3_nt: TGCGCCAGCAGCTTGACAGGGGTAAACTATGGCTACACCTTC
v_call: TRBV5-1
j_call: TRBJ1-2
d_call: TRBD1
clone_size: -

cdr3_aa: CASSATVQETQYF
cdr3_nt: TGTGCCAGCAGTGCGACAGTCCAAGAGACCCAGTACTTC
v_call: TRBV12-3/TRBV12-4
j_call: TRBJ2-5
d_call: -
clone_size: -

cdr3_aa: CASSREGSAGYTF
cdr3_nt: TGTGCCAGCTCACGCGAGGGATCGGCTGGCTACACCTTC
v_call: TRBV18
j_call: TRBJ1-2
d_call: -
clone_size: -

cdr3_aa: CASSLSGVAGYGYTF
cdr3_nt: TGTGCCAGCAGCTTGAGCGGGGTTGCGGGCTATGGCTACACCTTC
v_call: TRBV5-6
j_call: TRBJ1-2
d_call: -
clone_size: -

cdr3_aa: CASSGASGRGNEQFF
cdr3_nt: TGTGCCAGCAGTGGGGCTAGCGGGAGGGGCAATGAGCAGTTCTTC
v_call: TRBV2
j_call: TRBJ2-1
d_call: TRBD2
clone_size: -

cdr3_aa: CASSPSGGEVYGYTF
cdr3_nt: TGTGCCAGCAGCCCCTCGGGAGGGGAGGTCTATGGCTACACCTTC
v_call: TRBV7-2
j_call: TRBJ1-2
d_call: -
clone_size: -

cdr3_aa: CASSPRRDREKNIQYF
cdr3_nt: TGTGCCAGCAGCCCCCGAAGGGACAGGGAAAAAAACATTCAGTACTTC
v_call: TRBV11-1
j_call: TRBJ2-4
d_call: TRBD1
clone_size: -

cdr3_aa: CASSPRPQGMNTEAFF
cdr3_nt: TGCGCCAGCAGCCCCCGGCCTCAGGGGATGAACACTGAAGCTTTCTTT
v_call: TRBV5-1
j_call: TRBJ1-1
d_call: -
clone_size: -

cdr3_aa: CASSKRGQGSLYEQYF
cdr3_nt: TGTGCCAGCAGCAAACGCGGACAGGGGTCCCTCTACGAGCAGTACTTC
v_call: TRBV5-4
j_call: TRBJ2-7
d_call: TRBD1
clone_size: many

cdr3_aa: CAWTGHSGLVNTEAFF
cdr3_nt: TGTGCCTGGACGGGACATTCGGGTCTGGTGAACACTGAAGCTTTCTTT
v_call: TRBV30
j_call: TRBJ1-1
d_call: -
clone_size: -

cdr3_aa: CASRRSYEQYF
cdr3_nt: TGTGCCAGCAGGAGGTCCTACGAGCAGTACTTC
v_call: TRBV6-6
j_call: TRBJ2-7
d_call: -
clone_size: -

cdr3_aa: CASSFRPGQPQHF
cdr3_nt: TGTGCCAGCAGCTTTAGGCCGGGGCAGCCCCAGCATTTT
v_call: TRBV7-3
j_call: TRBJ1-5
d_call: -
clone_size: -

cdr3_aa: CASSQDPDRSQSPLHF
cdr3_nt: TGTGCCAGCAGCCAAGATCCCGACAGGTCCCAGTCACCCCTCCACTTT
v_call: TRBV4-2
j_call: TRBJ1-6
d_call: -
clone_size: once

cdr3_aa: CASSPLMTGGASGYTF
cdr3_nt: TGTGCCAGCAGCCCTTTGATGACAGGGGGCGCGTCGGGCTACACCTTC
v_call: TRBV3-1/TRBV3-2
j_call: TRBJ1-2
d_call: TRBD1
clone_size: -

cdr3_aa: CASSLRGATGRSEQFF
cdr3_nt: TGTGCCAGCAGCTTACGGGGCGCGACAGGGAGGAGTGAGCAGTTCTTC
v_call: TRBV7-8
j_call: TRBJ2-1
d_call: -
clone_size: once

cdr3_aa: CASSLLGRVGEKLFF
cdr3_nt: TGTGCCAGCAGCTTATTGGGCAGGGTGGGTGAAAAACTGTTTTTT
v_call: TRBV7-2
j_call: TRBJ1-4
d_call: -
clone_size: -

cdr3_aa: CASSLPGTGGFTEAFF
cdr3_nt: TGCGCCAGCAGCTTACCGGGGACAGGGGGGTTTACTGAAGCTTTCTTT
v_call: TRBV5-1
j_call: TRBJ1-1
d_call: TRBD1
clone_size: -

cdr3_aa: CASSRQLAGVYEQYF
cdr3_nt: TGTGCCAGCAGCCGCCAACTAGCGGGAGTCTACGAGCAGTACTTC
v_call: TRBV7-9
j_call: TRBJ2-7
d_call: TRBD2
clone_size: -

cdr3_aa: CASSLSGVANTEAFF
cdr3_nt: TGTGCCAGCAGCTTATCTGGTGTAGCGAACACTGAAGCTTTCTTT
v_call: TRBV7-3
j_call: TRBJ1-1
d_call: -
clone_size: -

cdr3_aa: CASSQTFSGYASYEQYF
cdr3_nt: TGCGCCAGCAGCCAGACATTCAGCGGGTACGCCTCCTACGAGCAGTACTTC
v_call: TRBV5-1
j_call: TRBJ2-7
d_call: -
clone_size: -

cdr3_aa: CASSPTGGESSYEQYF
cdr3_nt: TGTGCCAGCAGCCCTACAGGGGGCGAGAGCTCCTACGAGCAGTACTTC
v_call: TRBV3-1/TRBV3-2
j_call: TRBJ2-7
d_call: TRBD1
clone_size: -

cdr3_aa: CASSLGINRVSYNEQFF
cdr3_nt: TGTGCCAGCAGCTTGGGGATAAACAGGGTATCCTACAATGAGCAGTTCTTC
v_call: TRBV5-4
j_call: TRBJ2-1
d_call: -
clone_size: few

cdr3_aa: CASSYSSGGSTDTQYF
cdr3_nt: TGTGCCAGCAGCTACTCTAGCGGGGGGAGCACAGATACGCAGTATTTT
v_call: TRBV11-2
j_call: TRBJ2-3
d_call: TRBD2
clone_size: -

cdr3_aa: CASSQGLAGENIQYF
cdr3_nt: TGTGCCAGCAGCCAGGGACTAGCGGGGGAAAACATTCAGTACTTC
v_call: TRBV13
j_call: TRBJ2-4
d_call: TRBD2
clone_size: once

cdr3_aa: CASSLLGQGIEKLFF
cdr3_nt: TGTGCCAGCAGCCTATTGGGACAGGGGATTGAAAAACTGTTTTTT
v_call: TRBV7-2
j_call: TRBJ1-4
d_call: TRBD1
clone_size: -

cdr3_aa: CASSQRHSNTEAFF
cdr3_nt: TGTGCCAGCAGCCAAAGACACTCGAACACTGAAGCTTTCTTT
v_call: TRBV3-1/TRBV3-2
j_call: TRBJ1-1
d_call: -
clone_size: few

cdr3_aa: CASSGTSGGYEQYF
cdr3_nt: TGTGCCAGCAGCGGGACTAGCGGGGGCTACGAGCAGTACTTC
v_call: TRBV7-2
j_call: TRBJ2-7
d_call: TRBD2
clone_size: -

cdr3_aa: CASRVGGEHTEAFF
cdr3_nt: TGTGCCAGCAGGGTCGGCGGGGAACACACTGAAGCTTTCTTT
v_call: TRBV28
j_call: TRBJ1-1
d_call: -
clone_size: -

cdr3_aa: CSAVGNRGFEQYF
cdr3_nt: TGCAGCGCCGTTGGTAACAGGGGGTTCGAGCAGTACTTC
v_call: TRBV29-1
j_call: TRBJ2-7
d_call: TRBD1
clone_size: -

cdr3_aa: CASSSRGGSSYEQYF
cdr3_nt: TGTGCCAGCAGCTCAAGGGGGGGCAGCTCCTACGAGCAGTACTTC
v_call: TRBV7-3
j_call: TRBJ2-7
d_call: -
clone_size: -

cdr3_aa: CASSLQGGYGYTF
cdr3_nt: TGTGCCAGCAGTTTACAGGGGGGTTATGGCTACACCTTC
v_call: TRBV12-3/TRBV12-4
j_call: TRBJ1-2
d_call: TRBD1
clone_size: -

cdr3_aa: CAWSVPTVQGYTF
cdr3_nt: TGTGCCTGGAGTGTACCGACAGTTCAAGGCTACACCTTC
v_call: TRBV30
j_call: TRBJ1-2
d_call: -
clone_size: once

cdr3_aa: CASSLAQVPSYEQYF
cdr3_nt: TGTGCCAGCAGTTTAGCTCAGGTCCCCTCCTACGAGCAGTACTTC
v_call: TRBV28
j_call: TRBJ2-7
d_call: -
clone_size: -

cdr3_aa: CASSSRVAEAFF
cdr3_nt: TGTGCCAGCAGTTCCAGGGTGGCTGAAGCTTTCTTT
v_call: TRBV12-3/TRBV12-4
j_call: TRBJ1-1
d_call: -
clone_size: -

cdr3_aa: CSVARDLNTEAFF
cdr3_nt: TGCAGCGTTGCTAGGGACTTGAACACTGAAGCTTTCTTT
v_call: TRBV29-1
j_call: TRBJ1-1
d_call: -
clone_size: few

cdr3_aa: CASSLAGVNEQFF
cdr3_nt: TGTGCCAGCAGCTTAGCGGGAGTGAATGAGCAGTTCTTC
v_call: TRBV7-3
j_call: TRBJ2-1
d_call: TRBD2
clone_size: -

cdr3_aa: CASSLSGQGYIQYF
cdr3_nt: TGTGCCAGCAGTTTGTCGGGACAGGGTTACATTCAGTACTTC
v_call: TRBV25-1
j_call: TRBJ2-4
d_call: TRBD1
clone_size: once

cdr3_aa: CSATQSWSYTF
cdr3_nt: TGCAGTGCCACGCAATCTTGGAGTTACACCTTC
v_call: TRBV20-1
j_call: TRBJ1-2
d_call: -
clone_size: -

cdr3_aa: CASSSGTSGSYEQYF
cdr3_nt: TGCGCCAGCAGCTCGGGGACAAGCGGTAGCTACGAGCAGTACTTC
v_call: TRBV5-1
j_call: TRBJ2-7
d_call: -
clone_size: -

cdr3_aa: CASSQARMAFSF
cdr3_nt: TGTGCCAGCAGCCAAGCTAGGATGGCCTTCTCCTTC
v_call: TRBV4-2
j_call: TRBJ1-2
d_call: -
clone_size: -

cdr3_aa: CASSYRDTVGWTF
cdr3_nt: TGTGCCAGCAGTTACCGGGACACCGTCGGTTGGACCTTC
v_call: TRBV27
j_call: TRBJ1-2
d_call: -
clone_size: -

cdr3_aa: CASTPFRGQLNTIYF
cdr3_nt: TGTGCCAGCACCCCCTTCAGGGGCCAATTAAACACCATATATTTT
v_call: TRBV9
j_call: TRBJ1-3
d_call: -
clone_size: -

cdr3_aa: CASTTSGGSYNEQFF
cdr3_nt: TGTGCCAGCACGACTAGCGGGGGATCCTACAATGAGCAGTTCTTC
v_call: TRBV6-5
j_call: TRBJ2-1
d_call: TRBD2
clone_size: -

cdr3_aa: CASSLVQGNYGYTF
cdr3_nt: TGCGCCAGCAGCTTGGTCCAGGGCAACTATGGCTACACCTTC
v_call: TRBV5-1
j_call: TRBJ1-2
d_call: -
clone_size: -

cdr3_aa: CASSYVGGIVNEQFF
cdr3_nt: TGTGCCAGCAGTTACGTAGGGGGAATTGTAAATGAGCAGTTCTTC
v_call: TRBV6-5
j_call: TRBJ2-1
d_call: -
clone_size: -

cdr3_aa: CASSAGQGGRYGYTF
cdr3_nt: TGTGCCAGCTCAGCGGGACAGGGGGGCCGTTATGGCTACACCTTC
v_call: TRBV18
j_call: TRBJ1-2
d_call: TRBD1
clone_size: -

cdr3_aa: CASSLPGLVYGYTF
cdr3_nt: TGTGCCAGCAGTTTACCAGGGTTGGTATATGGCTACACCTTC
v_call: TRBV28
j_call: TRBJ1-2
d_call: -
clone_size: -